This TCR beta chain was sequenced for a study of T cell repertoires in cytomegalovirus infection. Note on this clonotype: The antigen is not known.

TCRdb reprocessed the reads via MiXCR and lists one record per CDR3 protein. The sample contains around 78,000 distinct CDR3 sequences, about 40% of which appear only once. Sequenced material: CD8+ T cells from cultured PBMCs, taken from culture after CMV antigen stimulation. This TCR was sampled from a human donor in good health (CMV status not recorded). Some clones in this sample may be carry-over from other donors' samples.

Here the CDR3 reads CASSLVVRGDSNNEQFF. Here the CDR3 DNA reads TGTGCCAGCAGCTTAGTTGTACGGGGGGACAGTAACAATGAGCAGTTCTTC. The chain uses TRBV11-2 and TRBJ2-1; possibly TRBD1 or TRBD2 for D (7 bases each). This CDR3 has 17 amino acids. CDR1 is SGHAT, CDR2 FQNNGV, per germline. The ends were cut back, 1 base at V and 5 bases at J, with 18 bases in the middle.